This T cell receptor (beta chain) was identified in a study of cytomegalovirus exposure and HLA in healthy donors. This clone occurred a few times. The PCR made use of 60 Vbeta and 13 Jbeta primers. Generated by immunoSEQ multiplex PCR, the TCRdb table keeps only in-frame clones and is missing some. Of about 120,000 clones in the sample, roughly a tenth were seen once. Germline V gene lookup returns CDR1 MNHEY and CDR2 SVGAGI. With 0 bases removed from V and 9 bases from J, the gap between germline ends came to 11 bases. The CDR3 spans 13 residues. The genes are TRBV6-5 and TRBJ1-2; D possibly corresponds to TRBD1 (6 bases). This sequence originates from a young woman in good health and CMV-seropositive. The sample comprised PBMCs. The CDR3 bases are TGTGCCAGCAGTTACTCGGCAGGGGACCGCTACACCTTC. Amino acids: CASSYSAGDRYTF.